This T cell receptor beta chain was obtained from a study of liver allograft versus peripheral blood T cells (dated by TCRdb to 2019 to 2021). Some background on the complete study: The study compared T cell receptor repertoires found within transplanted livers against repertoires in the peripheral blood of liver transplant recipients. Findings and caveats that apply to the study as a whole: T cell receptor repertoires inside liver allografts were reported to be different from the repertoires detected in peripheral blood.

This clonotype is judged medium-sized (0.01 to 0.1%). The specificity of this receptor is unknown. The input lacks base qualities; no much larger clone sits a single base away. Sequencing was performed on an Illumina MiSeq. TCRdb cleaned the public reads at Q25 with fastp, built clones with MiXCR and kept in-frame beta chains. Entries are consolidated by CDR3 protein sequence, retaining the most common genes and DNA. The sample data list roughly 14,000 distinct CDR3 sequences, and 20% of these were observed just once. Less than 6% of the sample rests with the top ten. The germline V gene specifies KGHSH as CDR1 and LQKENI as CDR2. A distance of 12 bases separates the germline ends of V and J, which lose 3 bases and 4 bases respectively. The CDR3 goes from the cysteine to the phenylalanine over 14 residues. The retained sequence is limited to the CDR3, 42 bases, with the frame set at the first base.

The receptor was derived from a human patient who had a liver transplant. Donor T cells from the graft may be present among the T cells after a transplant. Recombination linked TRBV18 to TRBJ1-2, with a tentative D gene TRBD1 over 5 matching bases. The CDR3 protein sequence reads: CASSPGPAVYGYTF. The bases are TGTGCCAGCTCACCGGGACCTGCGGTCTATGGCTACACCTTC.